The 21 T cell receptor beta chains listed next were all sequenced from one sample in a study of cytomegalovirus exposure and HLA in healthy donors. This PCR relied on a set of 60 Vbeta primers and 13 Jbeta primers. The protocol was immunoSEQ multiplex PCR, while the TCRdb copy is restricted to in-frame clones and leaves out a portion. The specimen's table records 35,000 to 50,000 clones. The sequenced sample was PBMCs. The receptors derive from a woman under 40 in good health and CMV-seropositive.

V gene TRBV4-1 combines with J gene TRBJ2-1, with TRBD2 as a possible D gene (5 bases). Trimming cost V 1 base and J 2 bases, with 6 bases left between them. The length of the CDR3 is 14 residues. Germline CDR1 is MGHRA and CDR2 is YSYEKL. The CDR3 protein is CASSQGGAYNEQFF. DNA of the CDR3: TGCGCCAGCAGCCAAGGGGGAGCCTACAATGAGCAGTTCTTC.

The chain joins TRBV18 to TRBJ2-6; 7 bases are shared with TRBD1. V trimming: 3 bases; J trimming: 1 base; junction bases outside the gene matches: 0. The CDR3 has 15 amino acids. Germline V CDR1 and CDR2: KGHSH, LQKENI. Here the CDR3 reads CASSPTGSGANVLTF. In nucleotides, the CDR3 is TGTGCCAGCTCACCGACAGGGTCTGGGGCCAACGTCCTGACTTTC.

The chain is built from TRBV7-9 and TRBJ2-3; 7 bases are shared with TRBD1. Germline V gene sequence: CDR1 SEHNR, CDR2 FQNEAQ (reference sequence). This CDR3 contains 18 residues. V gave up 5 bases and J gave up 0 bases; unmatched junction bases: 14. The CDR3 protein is CASSPFVGQDPSTDTQYF. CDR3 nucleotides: TGTGCCAGCAGCCCCTTTGTCGGACAGGACCCAAGCACAGATACGCAGTATTTT.

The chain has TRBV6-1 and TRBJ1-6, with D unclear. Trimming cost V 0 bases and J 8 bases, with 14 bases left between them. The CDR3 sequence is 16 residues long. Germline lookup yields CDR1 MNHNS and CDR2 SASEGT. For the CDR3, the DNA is TGTGCCAGCAGTGAAGCGCGTCCGACGACTTATTCACCCCTCCACTTT. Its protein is CASSEARPTTYSPLHF.

The CDR3 DNA sequence: TGTGCCAGCTCGCCTCAACAGAACACCCAAGAGACCCAGTACTTC. Encoded protein: CASSPQQNTQETQYF. V is TRBV18 and J is TRBJ2-5, with D hard to call. The germline V gene has CDR1 KGHSH and CDR2 LQKENI. V was cut by 6 bases and J by 1 base, with 15 bases left in between. There are 15 residues in the CDR3.

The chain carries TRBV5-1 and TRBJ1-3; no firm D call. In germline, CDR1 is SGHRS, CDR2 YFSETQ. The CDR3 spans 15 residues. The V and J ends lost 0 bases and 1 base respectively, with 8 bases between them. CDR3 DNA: TGCGCCAGCAGCTTGGCCGGGGTATCTGGAAACACCATATATTTT. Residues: CASSLAGVSGNTIYF. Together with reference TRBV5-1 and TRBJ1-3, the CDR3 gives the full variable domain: KAGVTQTPRYLIKTRGQQVTLSCSPISGHRSVSWYQQTPGQGLQFLFEYFSETQRNKGNFPGRFSGRQFSNSRSEMNVSTLELGDSALYLCASSLAGVSGNTIYFGEGSWLTVV.

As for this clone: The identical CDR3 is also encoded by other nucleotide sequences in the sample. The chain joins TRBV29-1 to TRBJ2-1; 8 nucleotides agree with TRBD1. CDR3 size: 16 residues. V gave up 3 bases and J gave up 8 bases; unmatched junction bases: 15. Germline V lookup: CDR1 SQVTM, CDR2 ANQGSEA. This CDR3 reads CSVDALRQGADDEQFF. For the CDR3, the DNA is TGCAGCGTTGACGCTCTTAGGCAGGGGGCTGATGATGAGCAGTTCTTC.

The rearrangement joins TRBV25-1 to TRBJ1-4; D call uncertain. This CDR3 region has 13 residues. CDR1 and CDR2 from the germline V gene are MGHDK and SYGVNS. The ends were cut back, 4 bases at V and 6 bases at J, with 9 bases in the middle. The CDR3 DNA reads TGTGCCAGCAGTGCAGTGGACTATGAAAAACTGTTTTTT. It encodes CASSAVDYEKLFF.

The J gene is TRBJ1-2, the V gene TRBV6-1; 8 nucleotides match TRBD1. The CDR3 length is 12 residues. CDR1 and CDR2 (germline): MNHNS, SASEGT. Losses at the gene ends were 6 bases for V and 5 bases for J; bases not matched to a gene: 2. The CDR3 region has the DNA TGTGCCAGCAGGACAGGGGAATATGGCTACACCTTC. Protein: CASRTGEYGYTF.

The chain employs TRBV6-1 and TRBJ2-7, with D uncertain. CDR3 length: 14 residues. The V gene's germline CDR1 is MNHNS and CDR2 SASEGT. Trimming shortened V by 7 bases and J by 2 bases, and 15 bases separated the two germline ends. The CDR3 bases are TGTGCCAGCACTCCCAGAACCATCGCCTACGAGCAGTACTTC. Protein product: CASTPRTIAYEQYF.

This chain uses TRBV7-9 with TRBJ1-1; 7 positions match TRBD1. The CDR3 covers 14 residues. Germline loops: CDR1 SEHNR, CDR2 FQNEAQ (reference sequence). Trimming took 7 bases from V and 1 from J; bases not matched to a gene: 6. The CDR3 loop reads CASNTRQGNTEAFF. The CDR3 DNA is TGTGCCAGCAATACACGACAGGGGAACACTGAAGCTTTCTTT.

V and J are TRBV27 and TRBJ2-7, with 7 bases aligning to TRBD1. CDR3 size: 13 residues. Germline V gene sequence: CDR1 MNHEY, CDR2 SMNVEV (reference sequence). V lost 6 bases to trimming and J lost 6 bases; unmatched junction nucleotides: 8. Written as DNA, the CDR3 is TGTGCCAGCAGCGACAGGGTGAGAACCGAGCAGTACTTC. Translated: CASSDRVRTEQYF.

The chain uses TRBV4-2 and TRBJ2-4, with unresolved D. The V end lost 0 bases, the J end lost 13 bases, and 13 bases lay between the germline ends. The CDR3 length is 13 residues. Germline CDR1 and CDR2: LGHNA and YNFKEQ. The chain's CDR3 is CASSQESVTQQYF. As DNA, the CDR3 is TGTGCCAGCAGCCAAGAGTCGGTCACCCAACAGTACTTC.

The DNA of the CDR3 is TGCGCCAGCAGCTTGGCCTTGGGCAGACCTAATGAAAAACTGTTTTTT. This gives the protein CASSLALGRPNEKLFF. V gene TRBV5-1 combines with J gene TRBJ1-4, with unresolved D. This CDR3 is 16 amino acids long. Per germline, CDR1 SGHRS and CDR2 YFSETQ. V was pared by 0 bases and J by 3 bases, with 12 bases between.

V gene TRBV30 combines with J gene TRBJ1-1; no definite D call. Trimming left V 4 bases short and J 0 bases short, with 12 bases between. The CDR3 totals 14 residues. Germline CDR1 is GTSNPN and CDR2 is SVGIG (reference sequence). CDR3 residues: CAWNSPGVNTEAFF. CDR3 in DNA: TGTGCCTGGAATAGTCCCGGGGTGAACACTGAAGCTTTCTTT.

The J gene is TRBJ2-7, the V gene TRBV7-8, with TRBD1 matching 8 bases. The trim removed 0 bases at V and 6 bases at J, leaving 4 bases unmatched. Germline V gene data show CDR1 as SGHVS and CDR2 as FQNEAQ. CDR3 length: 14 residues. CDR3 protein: CASSLARTGTEQYF. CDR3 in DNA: TGTGCCAGCAGCTTAGCCAGGACAGGGACCGAGCAGTACTTC.

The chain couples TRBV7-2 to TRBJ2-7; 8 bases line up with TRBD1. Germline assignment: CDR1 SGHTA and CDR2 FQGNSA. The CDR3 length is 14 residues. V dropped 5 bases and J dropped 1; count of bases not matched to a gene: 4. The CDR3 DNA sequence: TGTGCCAGCAGCCCCCGGACAGGGTCCTACGAGCAGTACTTC. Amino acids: CASSPRTGSYEQYF.

CDR3 in amino acids: CASSLESQSGQPQHF. CDR3 sequence (DNA): TGTGCCAGCAGCTTAGAGTCCCAGTCGGGACAGCCCCAGCATTTT. This chain joins TRBV7-2 and TRBJ1-5; no clear D gene. CDR1 is SGHTA, CDR2 FQGNSA, per germline. Trimming stripped 1 base from V and 7 bases from J, with 14 bases between. This CDR3 spans 15 amino acids.

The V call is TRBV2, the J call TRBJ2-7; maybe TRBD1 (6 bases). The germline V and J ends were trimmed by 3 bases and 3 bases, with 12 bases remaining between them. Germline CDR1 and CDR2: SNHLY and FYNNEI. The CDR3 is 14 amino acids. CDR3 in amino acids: CASSDLDSYYEQYF. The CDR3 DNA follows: TGTGCCAGCAGTGATTTGGACAGTTACTACGAGCAGTACTTC.

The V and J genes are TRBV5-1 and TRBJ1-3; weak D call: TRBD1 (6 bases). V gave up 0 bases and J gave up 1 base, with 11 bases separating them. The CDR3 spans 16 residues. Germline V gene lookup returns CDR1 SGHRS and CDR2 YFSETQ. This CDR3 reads CASSLDGQTSGNTIYF. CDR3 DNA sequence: TGCGCCAGCAGCTTGGACGGACAGACATCTGGAAACACCATATATTTT. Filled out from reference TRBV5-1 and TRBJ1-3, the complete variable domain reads KAGVTQTPRYLIKTRGQQVTLSCSPISGHRSVSWYQQTPGQGLQFLFEYFSETQRNKGNFPGRFSGRQFSNSRSEMNVSTLELGDSALYLCASSLDGQTSGNTIYFGEGSWLTVV.

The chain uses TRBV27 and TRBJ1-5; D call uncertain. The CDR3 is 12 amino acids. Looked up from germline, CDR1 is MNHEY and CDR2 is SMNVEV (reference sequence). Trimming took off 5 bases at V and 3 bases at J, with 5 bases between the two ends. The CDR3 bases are TGTGCCAGCAGTCCGTTCAATCAGCCCCAGCATTTT. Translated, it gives CASSPFNQPQHF.